What follows is one TCR beta chain and its context. This specimen comes from a study of memory CD4+ T cells and cytomegalovirus serostatus. On the study more broadly: This sample comes from healthy Belgian adults, eight to ten CMV seropositive, around 26 seronegative.

Authors' analysis steps: After removing out-of-frame reads, 2 million to 2.5 million distinct TCRbeta sequences remained. Profiled with immunoSEQ multiplex PCR; TCRdb holds only in-frame clones, not every one. The DNA gave D and trimming, while V, J and clone size come from that table. The table has about 44,000 clones, around 80% seen once; the top ten hold 1.9%. The sort gate was single viable CD3+CD4+CD8-CD45RO+ cells for memory CD4+ T cells. Donors' CMV status reflects serum IgG against pp150, pp28, p38, p52. After thawing, CD4+ T cells were positively selected. Germline values: CDR1 MDHEN, CDR2 SYDVKM. Trimming took 5 bases from V and 2 from J; bases not matched to a gene: 5. There are 15 residues in the CDR3.

Source material: memory CD4+ T cells from blood. The chain has TRBV28 and TRBJ2-1, with 8 bases lining up with TRBD1. The sequence derives from an adult in good health and CMV-seronegative. CDR3 nucleotides: TGTGCCAGCAGTCCCTGGACAGGGACCTACAATGAGCAGTTCTTC. Its protein is CASSPWTGTYNEQFF.